The clone carrying this TCR beta chain has a handful of counts. The antigen is undetermined. This specimen comes from a study of T cells after yellow fever vaccination. Overall study results and limits: In post-booster samples, most primary-vaccination clones reappeared (96% CD4, 70% to 90% CD8). Just a small share of clonotypes turned up in the CD4 compartment as well as the CD8 compartment.

The authors made TCR cDNA by 5'RACE template switching, adding a universal primer site and UMIs. A single record per CDR3 protein comes from TCRdb applying MiXCR to the 5' RACE reads. The sample contains hundreds of thousands of distinct CDR3 sequences, approximately 10% of which appear only once. The germline V and J ends were trimmed by 1 base and 7 bases, with 14 bases remaining between them. This CDR3 has 15 amino acids. J is TRBJ1-3 and V is TRBV12-3 or TRBV12-4; no clear D gene. The sequenced sample was CD4+ T cells sorted from PBMCs, obtained 5 days after the yellow fever booster vaccination. This receptor was identified in a man between 18 and 29 years old who received the YFV17D yellow fever vaccine. The CDR3 spells CASSLGGSRRNTIYF. The CDR3 DNA sequence: TGTGCCAGCAGTTTAGGAGGGTCTCGTCGGAACACCATATATTTT.